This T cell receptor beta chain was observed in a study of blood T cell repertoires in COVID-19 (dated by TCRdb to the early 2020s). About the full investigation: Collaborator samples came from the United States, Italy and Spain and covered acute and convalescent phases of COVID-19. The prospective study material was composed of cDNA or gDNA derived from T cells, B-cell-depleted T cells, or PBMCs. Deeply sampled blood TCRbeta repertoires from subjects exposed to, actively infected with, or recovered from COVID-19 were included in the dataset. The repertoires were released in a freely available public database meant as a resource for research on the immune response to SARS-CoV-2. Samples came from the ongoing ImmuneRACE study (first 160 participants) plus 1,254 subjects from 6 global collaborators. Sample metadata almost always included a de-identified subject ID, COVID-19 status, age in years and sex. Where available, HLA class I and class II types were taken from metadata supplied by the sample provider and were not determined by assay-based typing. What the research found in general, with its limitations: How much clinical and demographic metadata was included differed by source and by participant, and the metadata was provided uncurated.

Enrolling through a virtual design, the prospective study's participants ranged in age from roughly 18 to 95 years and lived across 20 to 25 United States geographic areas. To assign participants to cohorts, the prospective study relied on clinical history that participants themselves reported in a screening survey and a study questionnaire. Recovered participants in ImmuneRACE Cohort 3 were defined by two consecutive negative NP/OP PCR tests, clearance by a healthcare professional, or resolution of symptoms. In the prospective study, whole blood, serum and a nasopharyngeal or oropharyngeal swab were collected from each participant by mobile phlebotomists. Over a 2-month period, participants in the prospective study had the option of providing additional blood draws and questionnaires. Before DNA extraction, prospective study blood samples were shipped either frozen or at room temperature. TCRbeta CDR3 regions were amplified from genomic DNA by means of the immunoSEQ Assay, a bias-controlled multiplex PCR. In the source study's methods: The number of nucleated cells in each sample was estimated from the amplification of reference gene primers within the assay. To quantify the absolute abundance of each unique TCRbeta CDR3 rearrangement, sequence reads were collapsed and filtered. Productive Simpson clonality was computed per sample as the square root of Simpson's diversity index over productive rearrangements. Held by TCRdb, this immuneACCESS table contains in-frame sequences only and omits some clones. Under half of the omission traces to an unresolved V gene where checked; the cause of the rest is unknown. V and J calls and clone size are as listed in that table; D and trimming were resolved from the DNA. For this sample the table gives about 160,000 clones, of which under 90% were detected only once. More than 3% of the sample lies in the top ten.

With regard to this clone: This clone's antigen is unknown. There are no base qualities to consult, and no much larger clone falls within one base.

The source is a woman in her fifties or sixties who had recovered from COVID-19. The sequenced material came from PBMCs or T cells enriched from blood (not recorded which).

The CDR3 protein is CSVEDGNSGVFYTQYF. The sequenced DNA is TGCAGCGTTGAAGATGGTAATAGCGGGGTCTTTTATACGCAGTATTTT. This chain joins TRBV29-1 to TRBJ2-3; the junction holds 8 bases that match TRBD2. The CDR3 runs 16 amino acids, cysteine and phenylalanine included. Kept here is only the CDR3 DNA, which spans 48 bases and is read in frame from base 1. V is pruned by 0 bases and J by 7 bases, leaving 12 bases of the junction without a gene match. The germline V gene yields SQVTM for CDR1 and ANQGSEA for CDR2.